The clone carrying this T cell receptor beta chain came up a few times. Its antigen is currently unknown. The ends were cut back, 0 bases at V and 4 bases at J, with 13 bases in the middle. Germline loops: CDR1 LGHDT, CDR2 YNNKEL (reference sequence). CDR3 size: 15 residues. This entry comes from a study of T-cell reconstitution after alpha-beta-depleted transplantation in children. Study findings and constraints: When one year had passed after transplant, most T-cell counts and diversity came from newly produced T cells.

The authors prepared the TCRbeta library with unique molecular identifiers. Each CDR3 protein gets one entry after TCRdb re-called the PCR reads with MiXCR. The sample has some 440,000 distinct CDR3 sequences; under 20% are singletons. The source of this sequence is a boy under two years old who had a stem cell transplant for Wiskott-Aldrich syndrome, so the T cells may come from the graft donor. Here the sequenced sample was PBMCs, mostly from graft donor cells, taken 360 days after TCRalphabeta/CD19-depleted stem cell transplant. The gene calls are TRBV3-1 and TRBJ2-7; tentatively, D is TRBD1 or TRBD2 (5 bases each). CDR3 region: CASSQEPRGRYEQYF. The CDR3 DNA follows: TGTGCCAGCAGCCAAGAACCGAGGGGTCGGTACGAGCAGTACTTC.